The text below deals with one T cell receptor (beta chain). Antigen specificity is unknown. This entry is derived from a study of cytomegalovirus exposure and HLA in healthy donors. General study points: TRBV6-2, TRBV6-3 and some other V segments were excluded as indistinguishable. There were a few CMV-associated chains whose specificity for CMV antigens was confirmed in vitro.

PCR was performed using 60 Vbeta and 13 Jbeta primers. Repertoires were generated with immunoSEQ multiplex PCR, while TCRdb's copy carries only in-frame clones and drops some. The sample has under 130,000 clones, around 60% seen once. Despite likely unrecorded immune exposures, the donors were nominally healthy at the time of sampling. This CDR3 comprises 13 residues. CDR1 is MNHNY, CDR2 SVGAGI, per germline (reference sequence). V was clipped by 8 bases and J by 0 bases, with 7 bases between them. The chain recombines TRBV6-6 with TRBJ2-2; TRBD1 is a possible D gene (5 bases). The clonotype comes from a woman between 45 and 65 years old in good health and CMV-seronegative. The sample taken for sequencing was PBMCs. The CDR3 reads CASQGSNTGELFF. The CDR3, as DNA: TGTGCCAGCCAGGGTTCGAACACCGGGGAGCTGTTTTTT.